This T cell receptor beta chain was found in a study of OX40 agonist ivuxolimab in advanced cancers. A note on this clone: What it binds is unknown.

Assay used: immunoSEQ multiplex PCR; TCRdb lists only in-frame clones, some missing. The repertoire holds over 20,000 clones, 70% to 90% seen once, with 25% to 35% in the top ten. The CDR3 loop spans 17 amino acids. Study findings and constraints: Dosing at 0.1 to 3.0 mg/kg was accompanied by clonal expansion of CD4+ and CD8+ blood T cells by week 6.

The rearrangement joins TRBV21-1 to TRBJ1-5; whether TRBD1, the table's D call, matches the DNA was not checked. TRBV21-1 represents a pseudogene. The sequencing used CD4+ or CD8+ T cells sorted from blood, collected in a trial of the OX40 agonist ivuxolimab. This sequence was found in an adult with an advanced solid tumor such as melanoma, head and neck, liver or kidney cancer. The CDR3 sequence: CASSRSIGTGKHQPQHF. The DNA of the CDR3 is TGTGCCAGCAGCAGGTCGATCGGGACAGGGAAGCATCAGCCCCAGCATTTT.